A single sample gave rise to the 27 T cell receptor beta chains below, sequenced in a study of blood T cell repertoires in COVID-19. Assay: immunoSEQ multiplex PCR; the TCRdb copy retains only in-frame clones and omits some. The data contain 150,000 or so clones, approximately 95% of them singletons. Material: peripheral blood. These receptors were taken from a woman aged 45-65 years with acute or convalescent COVID-19.

The chain has TRBV7-8 and TRBJ2-3, with D possibly matching TRBD1 (5 bases). Between the trimmed V and J ends, which lost 1 base and 6 bases, there was a span of 14 bases. Looked up from germline, CDR1 is SGHVS and CDR2 is FQNEAQ. The CDR3 sequence is 15 residues long. Written as DNA, the CDR3 is TGTGCCAGCAGCTTAGTGGTGTGGGGCGCTGATACGCAGTATTTT. It is translated as CASSLVVWGADTQYF.

The genes are TRBV28 and TRBJ2-2; tentatively, D is TRBD2 (5 bases). V was cut by 4 bases and J by 6 bases, with 27 bases left in between. This CDR3 has 19 amino acids. Germline V gives CDR1 MDHEN, CDR2 SYDVKM. The CDR3 reads CASSSYRSGMDHRPGELFF. For the CDR3, the DNA is TGTGCCAGCAGTTCCTACCGTTCGGGGATGGACCATCGACCCGGGGAGCTGTTTTTT.

The V call is TRBV19, the J call TRBJ2-1, with a weak D call TRBD1 (5 bases). V was cut by 6 bases and J by 2 bases, with 14 bases left in between. CDR1 and CDR2 (germline): LNHDA, SQIVND (reference sequence). The CDR3 runs to 15 residues. The CDR3 DNA follows: TGTGCCAGTAGCCCCCGGCCCAGGGCCTACAATGAGCAGTTCTTC. Protein: CASSPRPRAYNEQFF.

The chain is built from TRBV5-1 and TRBJ2-3; D might be TRBD1 (5 bases). The V end was cut by 6 bases, the J end by 4 bases, with 30 bases between. CDR1 and CDR2 (germline): SGHRS, YFSETQ. This CDR3 has 19 residues. CDR3 protein: CASTAGAGIRVAYSDTQYF. In DNA form, the CDR3 reads TGCGCCAGCACGGCAGGTGCAGGGATTAGAGTGGCTTATTCAGATACGCAGTATTTT.

The J gene is TRBJ1-5, the V gene TRBV6-6; no clear D. Germline V gives CDR1 MNHNY, CDR2 SVGAGI (reference sequence). V was pared by 0 bases and J by 4 bases, with 4 bases between. CDR3 size: 13 residues. The CDR3 reads CASSYSRNQPQHF. The CDR3 DNA sequence: TGTGCCAGCAGTTACTCGAGGAATCAGCCCCAGCATTTT.

The V call is TRBV6-6, the J call TRBJ2-7, with TRBD1 as a possible D gene (6 bases). CDR1 is MNHNY, CDR2 SVGAGI, per germline (reference sequence). The germline V and J ends were trimmed by 6 bases and 2 bases, with 11 bases remaining between them. The length of the CDR3 is 13 residues. As DNA, the CDR3 is TGTGCCAGCAGGGACAGTAAGACCTACGAGCAGTACTTC. Protein: CASRDSKTYEQYF.

The chain employs TRBV11-3 and TRBJ1-1, with D possibly being TRBD1 (5 bases). Per germline, CDR1 SGHNT and CDR2 YENEEA. Trimming left V 1 base short and J 11 bases short, with 11 bases between. This CDR3 is built from 12 residues. CDR3 residues: CASSLGAGHAFF. DNA of the CDR3: TGTGCCAGCAGCTTAGGGGCAGGGCACGCTTTCTTT. Variable domain in full (rest from reference TRBV11-3 and TRBJ1-1): EAGVVQSPRYKIIEKKQPVAFWCNPISGHNTLYWYLQNLGQGPELLIRYENEEAVDDSQLPKDRFSAERLKGVDSTLKIQPAELGDSAVYLCASSLGAGHAFFGQGTRLTVV.

The rearrangement joins TRBV6-5 to TRBJ2-1; D is possibly TRBD1 (6 bases). The CDR3 length is 12 residues. CDR1 is MNHEY and CDR2 is SVGAGI in the germline V gene. V was trimmed by 5 bases and J by 9 bases, leaving 11 bases between them. The CDR3 is CASSLRGSEQFF. The CDR3, as DNA: TGTGCCAGCAGTCTCAGGGGTAGTGAGCAGTTCTTC.

This chain uses TRBV10-1 with TRBJ1-3; TRBD1 agrees at 8 bases. CDR1 and CDR2 from the germline V gene are WNHNN and SYGVQD (reference sequence). V was pared by 4 bases and J by 0 bases, with 14 bases of the junction left unmatched. The length of the CDR3 is 19 residues. CDR3 bases: TGCGCCAGCAGTGTCCCCAGGGGGCGCTTCCCCCTCTCTGGAAACACCATATATTTT. This gives the protein CASSVPRGRFPLSGNTIYF.

This chain uses TRBV6-2 or TRBV6-3 with TRBJ2-7; 9 bases agree with TRBD1. Germline values: CDR1 MNHEY, CDR2 SVGEGT. The CDR3 is 15 residues long. V was pared by 4 bases and J by 2 bases, with 6 bases of the junction left unmatched. The CDR3 coding sequence is TGTGCCAGCAGTTCCAGACAGGGGGAAACCTACGAGCAGTACTTC. Amino acids: CASSSRQGETYEQYF.

J is TRBJ1-6 and V is TRBV5-1; D is undetermined. The CDR3 length is 13 residues. The germline V and J ends were trimmed by 4 bases and 9 bases, with 11 bases remaining between them. Germline V gene lookup returns CDR1 SGHRS and CDR2 YFSETQ. The CDR3 is CASSRGSLSPLHF. For the CDR3, the DNA is TGCGCCAGCAGCCGCGGGAGTCTTTCACCCCTCCACTTT.

This clone was seen more than once but under ten times. The chain recombines TRBV5-1 with TRBJ2-3; D not certain. CDR1 is SGHRS and CDR2 is YFSETQ in the germline V gene. V lost 0 bases, J lost 0 bases, and 11 bases lay in between. This CDR3 has 16 residues. The CDR3 is CASSLAVLLSTDTQYF. For the CDR3, the DNA is TGCGCCAGCAGCTTGGCCGTCCTCCTGAGCACAGATACGCAGTATTTT.

The count of this clone is one. This chain uses TRBV27 with TRBJ1-2; D possibly corresponds to TRBD1 (5 bases). Germline V gene sequence: CDR1 MNHEY, CDR2 SMNVEV (reference sequence). The CDR3 has 15 residues. The V end lost 7 bases, the J end lost 8 bases, and 23 bases lay between the germline ends. Here the CDR3 reads CASTSLQGAINGYTF. The CDR3 DNA sequence: TGTGCCAGCACGTCCCTGCAAGGGGCGATTAACGGCTACACCTTC.

The chain has TRBV20-1 and TRBJ2-1, with a tentative D call TRBD1 (6 bases). The germline V gene has CDR1 DFQATT and CDR2 SNEGSKA (reference sequence). Trimming pared 5 bases from V and 14 bases from J, leaving 16 bases between. The CDR3 extends over 11 amino acids. The CDR3 DNA sequence: TGCAGTGCTCTCCAGGGGACGACGGAGTTCTTC. It encodes CSALQGTTEFF.

This chain connects TRBV25-1 to TRBJ1-5, with D perhaps matching TRBD1 (6 bases). Germline V gene data show CDR1 as MGHDK and CDR2 as SYGVNS. This CDR3 has 14 amino acids. V was pared by 2 bases and J by 7 bases, with 12 bases between. This chain's CDR3 is CASSETGFGQPQHF. Here the CDR3 DNA reads TGTGCCAGCAGTGAAACAGGGTTTGGGCAGCCCCAGCATTTT.

Only a few counts were recorded for this clone. This chain joins TRBV18 and TRBJ1-1; D may be TRBD1 (5 bases). Germline V gives CDR1 KGHSH, CDR2 LQKENI. V was clipped by 5 bases and J by 6 bases, with 13 bases between them. This CDR3 has 13 residues. The CDR3, as DNA: TGTGCCAGCTCAGAAGGAATAGGGGCTGAAGCTTTCTTT. As protein: CASSEGIGAEAFF.

V is TRBV3-1 (or the pseudogene TRBV3-2) and J is TRBJ2-7, with D perhaps TRBD2 (6 bases). The CDR3 contains 15 residues. Germline-derived CDR1 and CDR2 are LGHDT and YNNKEL (reference sequence). Trimming stripped 1 base from V and 2 bases from J, with 12 bases between. The DNA for the CDR3 is TGTGCCAGCAGCCAAGTACTAGCTAGAACCTACGAGCAGTACTTC. Translated, it gives CASSQVLARTYEQYF.

V usage is TRBV2 and J usage is TRBJ2-1; unclear D gene. This CDR3 has 12 amino acids. V was clipped by 7 bases and J by 14 bases, with 18 bases between them. Germline assignment: CDR1 SNHLY and CDR2 FYNNEI. The CDR3 here is CASTSEDPLKFF. The CDR3 region has the DNA TGTGCCAGCACGAGCGAGGATCCCCTAAAGTTCTTC.

V and J are TRBV28 and TRBJ1-2; 8 bases agree with TRBD1. The germline gives CDR1 MDHEN, CDR2 SYDVKM. CDR3 length equals 15 residues. With 8 bases clipped from V and 8 bases from J, the junction kept 16 bases outside the gene matches. The CDR3 loop reads CASEETQGVAQGYTF. CDR3 nucleotides: TGTGCCAGCGAAGAGACACAGGGGGTCGCTCAGGGCTACACCTTC.

The rearrangement links TRBV5-6 to TRBJ1-2; TRBD1 matches at 10 bases. Germline CDR1 is SGHDT and CDR2 is YYEEEE. J was trimmed by 1 base and V by 4 bases; bases with no gene match: 10. CDR3 length: 17 amino acids. The CDR3 DNA reads TGTGCCAGCAGCGCGACCGGGACAGGGGCCTTTAACTATGGCTACACCTTC. Its protein is CASSATGTGAFNYGYTF.

The CDR3 sequence is CASSSPRGGSNYGYTF. The CDR3 bases are TGTGCCAGCAGCTCACCTCGAGGGGGATCAAACTATGGCTACACCTTC. The chain employs TRBV7-3 and TRBJ1-2; tentatively, D is TRBD1 (6 bases). Trimming cost V 4 bases and J 2 bases, with 17 bases left between them. The CDR3 covers 16 residues. CDR1 and CDR2 from the germline V gene are SGHTA and FQGTGA.

The chain recombines TRBV7-9 with TRBJ1-3; D gene unclear. The germline CDR1 and CDR2 sequences are SEHNR and FQNEAQ (reference sequence). The CDR3 is made up of 12 amino acids. Trimming pared 7 bases from V and 1 base from J, leaving 5 bases between. The CDR3: CASTSSGNTIYF. The CDR3 nucleotides read TGTGCCAGCACCTCATCTGGAAACACCATATATTTT. Using reference TRBV7-9 and TRBJ1-3 for the parts outside the CDR3, the full variable domain is DTGVSQNPRHKITKRGQNVTFRCDPISEHNRLYWYRQTLGQGPEFLTYFQNEAQLEKSRLLSDRFSAERPKGSFSTLEIQRTEQGDSAMYLCASTSSGNTIYFGEGSWLTVV.

This clone showed up just once. This rearrangement joins TRBV5-1 to TRBJ1-1, with 7 bases lining up with TRBD1. Germline loops: CDR1 SGHRS, CDR2 YFSETQ. There are 15 residues in the CDR3. J gave up 0 bases and V 4 bases, and 6 bases lay outside the gene matches. The CDR3 reads CASSPRQGLNTEAFF. CDR3 in DNA: TGCGCCAGCAGCCCTAGACAGGGCCTGAACACTGAAGCTTTCTTT.

The genes are TRBV25-1 and TRBJ1-1, with D perhaps TRBD1 (5 bases). In germline, CDR1 is MGHDK, CDR2 SYGVNS. CDR3 size: 14 residues. The V end was cut by 5 bases, the J end by 4 bases, with 14 bases between. Written as DNA, the CDR3 is TGTGCCAGCAGTATAGGGGTCGGGCTCACTGAAGCTTTCTTT. Translated: CASSIGVGLTEAFF. Full variable domain (remainder filled in from reference TRBV25-1 and TRBJ1-1): EADIYQTPRYLVIGTGKKITLECSQTMGHDKMYWYQQDPGMELHLIHYSYGVNSTEKGDLSSESTVSRIRTEHFPLTLESARPSHTSQYLCASSIGVGLTEAFFGQGTRLTVV.

This rearrangement joins TRBV18 to TRBJ2-2; D not certain. V gave up 1 base and J gave up 0 bases, with 9 bases separating them. This CDR3 spans 16 amino acids. Germline assignment: CDR1 KGHSH and CDR2 LQKENI. This CDR3 is CASSPQRLSNTGELFF. In DNA, the CDR3 is TGTGCCAGCTCACCACAGCGACTCTCGAACACCGGGGAGCTGTTTTTT.

Here the CDR3 reads CASSSSHFNQPQHF. CDR3 nucleotides: TGTGCCAGCAGTTCGTCGCACTTCAATCAGCCCCAGCATTTT. The J gene is TRBJ1-5, the V gene TRBV6-2 or TRBV6-3; D remains ambiguous. V lost 4 bases, J lost 3 bases, and 10 bases lay in between. Germline CDR1 and CDR2: MNHEY and SVGEGT. CDR3 length: 14 amino acids.

The chain combines TRBV21-1 with TRBJ2-7; the table names TRBD1, a call not compared with the DNA. TRBV21-1 is termed a pseudogene. The CDR3 has 14 amino acids. CDR3 protein: CASSTTGGGYEQYF. The CDR3 DNA reads TGTGCCAGCAGCACGACAGGGGGCGGCTACGAGCAGTACTTC.